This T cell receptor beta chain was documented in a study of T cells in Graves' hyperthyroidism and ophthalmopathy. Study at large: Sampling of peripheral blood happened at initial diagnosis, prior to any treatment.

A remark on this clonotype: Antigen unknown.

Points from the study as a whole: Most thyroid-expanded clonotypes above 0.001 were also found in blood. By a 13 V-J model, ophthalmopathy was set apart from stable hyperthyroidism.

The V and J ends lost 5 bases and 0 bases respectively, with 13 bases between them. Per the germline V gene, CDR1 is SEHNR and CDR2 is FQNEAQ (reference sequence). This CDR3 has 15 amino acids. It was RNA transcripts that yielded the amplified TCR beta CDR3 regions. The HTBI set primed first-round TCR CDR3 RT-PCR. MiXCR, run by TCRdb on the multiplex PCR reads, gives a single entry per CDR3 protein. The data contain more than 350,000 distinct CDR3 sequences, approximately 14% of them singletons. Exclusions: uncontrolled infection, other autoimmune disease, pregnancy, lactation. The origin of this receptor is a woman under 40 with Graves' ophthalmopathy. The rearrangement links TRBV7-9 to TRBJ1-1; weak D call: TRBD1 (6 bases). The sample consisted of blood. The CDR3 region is CASSQGQRMNTEAFF. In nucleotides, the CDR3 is TGTGCCAGCAGCCAAGGACAGAGGATGAACACTGAAGCTTTCTTT.